The 24 T cell receptor beta chains presented below share a single source sample, sequenced in a study of T cell clones after liver transplantation. The data were produced by immunoSEQ multiplex PCR, yet TCRdb's version contains in-frame clones alone and is incomplete. The data contain thousands of clones, around 80% of them seen just once; the ten biggest clones take up 37%. This specimen was CD8+ T cells from blood, taken 24 months after liver transplant. The receptors originated from a human patient who received a liver transplant. The graft donor may account for some of the T cells.

The CDR3 bases are TGTGCCAGCAGCAGGGAGTGGGACTACAATGAGCAGTTCTTC. It translates to CASSREWDYNEQFF. The V and J genes are TRBV9 and TRBJ2-1; TRBD2 is a possible D gene (5 bases). The CDR3 totals 14 residues. The V gene lost 4 bases and the J gene lost 3 bases, with 11 bases spanning the gap. The germline CDR1 and CDR2 sequences are SGDLS and YYNGEE. Using reference TRBV9 and TRBJ2-1 for the parts outside the CDR3, the full variable domain is DSGVTQTPKHLITATGQRVTLRCSPRSGDLSVYWYQQSLDQGLQFLIQYYNGEERAKGNILERFSAQQFPDLHSELNLSSLELGDSALYFCASSREWDYNEQFFGPGTRLTVL.

The V call is TRBV5-1, the J call TRBJ2-1, with 11 bases lining up with TRBD1. The CDR3 is 15 amino acids. Unmatched junction bases numbered 8, after V lost 4 bases and J lost 8 bases. In germline, CDR1 is SGHRS, CDR2 YFSETQ. The CDR3 DNA follows: TGCGCCAGCAGCCTCGGACAGGGGGCTGTTGATGAGCAGTTCTTC. It codes for CASSLGQGAVDEQFF.

This clone was observed a few times. The chain carries TRBV19 and TRBJ1-1; 7 bases line up with TRBD1. Germline V gene lookup returns CDR1 LNHDA and CDR2 SQIVND (reference sequence). V lost 6 bases and J lost 1; bases outside the gene matches: 5. This CDR3 is built from 14 residues. DNA for the CDR3: TGTGCCAGTAGACGACAGGGAGGGAACACTGAAGCTTTCTTT. Its protein product is CASRRQGGNTEAFF.

This chain connects TRBV2 to TRBJ1-2; D gene ambiguous. The germline V and J ends were trimmed by 5 bases and 6 bases, with 10 bases remaining between them. The CDR3 loop spans 12 amino acids. Germline V CDR1 and CDR2: SNHLY, FYNNEI. The CDR3 nucleotides are TGTGCCAGCAGTACTAACCCCGATGGCTACACCTTC. It is translated as CASSTNPDGYTF.

The chain employs TRBV9 and TRBJ2-7; 9 bases are a match to TRBD2. Germline V lookup: CDR1 SGDLS, CDR2 YYNGEE. The junction had 10 bases not matched to a gene; V was cut back by 3 bases and J by 6 bases. The CDR3 loop spans 15 amino acids. CDR3 loop: CASSAPGTSFPEQYF. DNA for the CDR3: TGTGCCAGCAGCGCCCCCGGGACTAGCTTCCCCGAGCAGTACTTC.

V is TRBV5-1 and J is TRBJ2-1; TRBD2 is a possible D gene (5 bases). V lost 7 bases and J 4 bases, leaving 15 bases between the germline ends. This CDR3 is 14 amino acids long. Germline CDR1 is SGHRS and CDR2 is YFSETQ. The CDR3 is CASGENPTYNEQFF. As DNA, the CDR3 is TGCGCCAGCGGGGAGAACCCAACGTACAATGAGCAGTTCTTC.

This clone appeared a single time. This chain uses TRBV5-6 with TRBJ2-7; D is ambiguous. The CDR3 has 14 amino acids. Germline V gene sequence: CDR1 SGHDT, CDR2 YYEEEE. Trimming cost V 0 bases and J 0 bases, with 7 bases left between them. The CDR3 DNA reads TGTGCCAGCAGCTTGGGGGTTAGCTCCTACGAGCAGTACTTC. This sequence encodes CASSLGVSSYEQYF. Using reference TRBV5-6 and TRBJ2-7 for the parts outside the CDR3, the full variable domain is DAGVTQSPTHLIKTRGQQVTLRCSPKSGHDTVSWYQQALGQGPQFIFQYYEEEERQRGNFPDRFSGHQFPNYSSELNVNALLLGDSALYLCASSLGVSSYEQYFGPGTRLTVT.

The genes are TRBV27 and TRBJ1-2; 8 bases align to TRBD1. The germline CDR1 and CDR2 sequences are MNHEY and SMNVEV (reference sequence). This CDR3 is built from 15 residues. The V gene end was trimmed by 5 bases and the J gene end by 4 bases; junction bases not matched to a gene: 9. The CDR3 here is CASSQGAPPFYGYTF. The CDR3 DNA reads TGTGCCAGCAGTCAGGGGGCACCACCTTTCTATGGCTACACCTTC.

The V gene is TRBV11-1, the J gene TRBJ2-5, with a possible D match to TRBD1 (6 bases). V was pared by 5 bases and J by 3 bases, with 16 bases between. The length of the CDR3 is 15 residues. Germline CDR1 and CDR2: SGHAT and FQDESV (reference sequence). Here the CDR3 DNA reads TGTGCCAGCAGCCCATTCACAGGGTTTAAAGAGACCCAGTACTTC. Its protein is CASSPFTGFKETQYF. The complete variable domain, with remaining parts taken from reference TRBV11-1 and TRBJ2-5, reads EAEVAQSPRYKITEKSQAVAFWCDPISGHATLYWYRQILGQGPELLVQFQDESVVDDSQLPKDRFSAERLKGVDSTLKIQPAELGDSAMYLCASSPFTGFKETQYFGPGTRLLVL.

This chain links TRBV13 with TRBJ1-1, with D possibly matching TRBD1 (6 bases). Trimming cost V 6 bases and J 5 bases, with 16 bases left between them. The CDR3 covers 14 residues. Germline-derived CDR1 and CDR2 are PRHDT and FYEKMQ (reference sequence). CDR3 nucleotide sequence: TGTGCCAGCAGGTACAGGGTTGTATTGACTGAAGCTTTCTTT. Translation: CASRYRVVLTEAFF.

The genes are TRBV2 and TRBJ2-5; D is possibly TRBD1 (6 bases). V shed 3 bases and J shed 2 bases, with 10 bases lying between them. This CDR3 is built from 14 residues. CDR1 and CDR2 (germline): SNHLY, FYNNEI. The DNA of the CDR3 is TGTGCCAGCAGTGACTACAGGGAACAAGAGACCCAGTACTTC. Translation: CASSDYREQETQYF.

The rearrangement joins TRBV7-3 to TRBJ2-1; TRBD2 agrees at 8 bases. The germline CDR1 and CDR2 sequences are SGHTA and FQGTGA. Trimming at V came to 2 bases and at J to 8 bases, leaving 8 bases not matched to a gene. The CDR3 covers 15 residues. The CDR3 spells CASSLDGRAFDEQFF. CDR3 sequence (DNA): TGTGCCAGCAGCTTAGACGGGAGGGCCTTCGATGAGCAGTTCTTC.

The rearrangement links TRBV11-3 to TRBJ1-2; 9 positions match TRBD1. The junction had 6 bases not matched to a gene; V was cut back by 5 bases and J by 8 bases. This CDR3 comprises 13 residues. The germline V gene has CDR1 SGHNT and CDR2 YENEEA. CDR3 sequence (DNA): TGTGCCAGCAGCCTAAGGACAGGGGTCGGCTACACCTTC. It translates to CASSLRTGVGYTF.

This clone was observed a few times. The chain is built from TRBV9 and TRBJ2-2; 9 positions agree with TRBD2. CDR3 length equals 17 residues. J lost 4 bases, V lost 6 bases, and 13 bases had no gene match. From germline, CDR1 is SGDLS and CDR2 YYNGEE. The CDR3 sequence: CASTQDPLAGITGELFF. As DNA, the CDR3 is TGTGCCAGCACCCAAGATCCCCTAGCGGGAATCACCGGGGAGCTGTTTTTT.

The CDR3 sequence is CASSQVAGGAYEQYF. CDR3 nucleotide sequence: TGCGCCAGCAGCCAAGTAGCGGGGGGAGCCTACGAGCAGTACTTC. V usage is TRBV4-3 and J usage is TRBJ2-7; TRBD2 matches 10 bases. From germline, CDR1 is LGHNA and CDR2 YSLEER. The CDR3 runs 15 residues. The V segment lost 1 base and the J segment 2 bases; nucleotides outside the gene matches: 2.

This rearrangement joins TRBV15 to TRBJ1-1, with D possibly matching TRBD1 (5 bases). V gave up 0 bases and J gave up 10 bases, with 12 bases separating them. This CDR3 region has 13 residues. The germline gives CDR1 LNHNV, CDR2 YYDKDF (reference sequence). As DNA, the CDR3 is TGTGCCACCAGCAGAGAGACAGCCGGAGGAGCTTTCTTT. As protein: CATSRETAGGAFF.

This rearrangement joins TRBV28 to TRBJ2-5; the D is unclear. With the DNA end fitting TRBJ2-7 better, the J assignment may be wrong. Germline V lookup: CDR1 MDHEN, CDR2 SYDVKM. The CDR3 is 14 residues long. The CDR3 nucleotides are TGTGCCAGCAGTTTATTCGAGATGACCTACGAGCAGTACTTC. Protein product: CASSLFEMTYEQYF.

In this sample, this clone turned up once. The chain couples TRBV2 to TRBJ2-5, with 8 bases lining up with TRBD2. CDR3 length equals 15 residues. Germline loops: CDR1 SNHLY, CDR2 FYNNEI. After removal of 0 bases from V and 3 bases from J, the junction contained 3 bases not matched to a gene. CDR3 coding DNA: TGTGCCAGCAGTGAAGCAGAACTAGCGGAAGAGACCCAGTACTTC. It is translated as CASSEAELAEETQYF.

The rearrangement links TRBV27 to TRBJ1-1; D gene unclear. The V and J ends lost 4 bases and 6 bases respectively, with 12 bases between them. The germline V gene encodes CDR1 MNHEY and CDR2 SMNVEV (reference sequence). The CDR3 sequence is 13 residues long. CDR3 sequence: CASSWMRTAEAFF. The CDR3 nucleotides read TGTGCCAGCAGTTGGATGAGGACGGCTGAAGCTTTCTTT.

V gene TRBV27 combines with J gene TRBJ1-5; D is perhaps TRBD1 (6 bases). This CDR3 contains 16 residues. Germline assignment: CDR1 MNHEY and CDR2 SMNVEV (reference sequence). V was clipped by 0 bases and J by 6 bases, with 15 bases between them. CDR3 in amino acids: CASSLSSGTLLQPQHF. The CDR3 nucleotides are TGTGCCAGCAGTTTATCGAGCGGGACACTTCTTCAGCCCCAGCATTTT.

The rearrangement links TRBV5-4 to TRBJ2-7; D may be TRBD1 or TRBD2 (5 bases each). Germline V CDR1 and CDR2: SGHNT, YYREEE (reference sequence). V was pared by 2 bases and J by 3 bases, with 12 bases between. The CDR3 runs to 14 residues. The CDR3 nucleotides are TGTGCCAGCAGCTTCGGGGCAGGCAACTACGAGCAGTACTTC. Translation: CASSFGAGNYEQYF.

This clone came up once. This sequence joins TRBV7-6 and TRBJ2-1; no firm D call. Trimming shortened V by 0 bases and J by 10 bases, and 13 bases separated the two germline ends. Germline V gene sequence: CDR1 SGHVS, CDR2 FNYEAQ. The CDR3 is 14 residues long. CDR3 loop: CASSLALTGREQFF. In nucleotides, the CDR3 is TGTGCCAGCAGCTTAGCGCTAACGGGTCGGGAGCAGTTCTTC.

CDR3 coding DNA: TGTGCCAGCAGTTTATCGAAGGGGGCCGGGGAGCTGTTTTTT. As protein: CASSLSKGAGELFF. This sequence joins TRBV27 and TRBJ2-2; tentative D call: TRBD1 (6 bases). Germline V lookup: CDR1 MNHEY, CDR2 SMNVEV (reference sequence). The CDR3 extends over 14 amino acids. With 0 bases removed from V and 6 bases from J, the gap between germline ends came to 8 bases.

The sample holds a few counts of this clone. The J gene is TRBJ1-6, the V gene TRBV27; TRBD1 matches 7 bases. The CDR3 has 13 amino acids. J gave up 14 bases and V 2 bases, and 6 bases lay outside the gene matches. Germline CDR1 is MNHEY and CDR2 is SMNVEV (reference sequence). CDR3 in DNA: TGTGCCAGCAGTTTAACAGGGGAGGTAGCCCTCCACTTT. Translated: CASSLTGEVALHF.